The T cell receptor (beta chain) under discussion was sequenced for a study of immune cell composition in non-small cell lung cancer. Overall study results and limits: Tumour TCR-beta clonality was not significantly tied to smoking pack-years.

Notes on this clone: What it recognizes is unknown.

CDR3 size: 17 residues. V lost 7 bases and J 4 bases, leaving 23 bases between the germline ends. Germline values: CDR1 MDHEN, CDR2 SYDVKM. The repertoire was sequenced with immunoSEQ multiplex PCR; TCRdb's copy has only in-frame clones and lacks some. This sample yields about 2,000 clones, of which about two thirds are seen a single time; about an eighth belongs to the top ten. The sample consisted of lung tumor tissue. This clonotype originated in a human donor with non-small cell lung cancer. V and J are TRBV28 and TRBJ2-1, with D possibly being TRBD2 (6 bases). The CDR3 coding sequence is TGTGCCAGCACCTTGGGGACTCCATCCCTTCGTTACAATGAGCAGTTCTTC. It specifies CASTLGTPSLRYNEQFF.